A single sample is the source of the 27 T cell receptor beta chains below, sequenced in a study of regulatory T cells in long-lasting Graves disease. TCR beta libraries were built with iRepertoire HTBI primers and Arm-PCR of CDR3 regions. A single record per CDR3 protein comes from TCRdb applying MiXCR to the multiplex PCR reads. This repertoire shows under 500,000 distinct CDR3 sequences, roughly 20% found once; its top ten account for around 20%. Time point indicated: persistent/refractory GD, antithyroid drugs over 5 years with positive TRAb. The TCR library used RNA extracted from PBMCs. The specimen comprised peripheral blood mononuclear cells (PBMCs), sampled when the disease was refractory, from a patient treated with antithyroid drugs. These receptors were obtained from a female donor with Graves disease.

The chain links TRBV10-3 to TRBJ2-2; maybe TRBD1 (6 bases). There are 14 residues in the CDR3. Trimming shortened V by 3 bases and J by 5 bases, and 10 bases separated the two germline ends. The V gene's germline CDR1 is ENHRY and CDR2 SYGVKD. The CDR3 DNA sequence: TGTGCCATCAGTGAAGGGGGTCTAACCGGGGAGCTGTTTTTT. Its protein product is CAISEGGLTGELFF.

V usage is TRBV10-3 and J usage is TRBJ2-7; D is perhaps TRBD1 (6 bases). The germline V gene encodes CDR1 ENHRY and CDR2 SYGVKD. Trimming pared 6 bases from V and 0 bases from J, leaving 15 bases between. CDR3 length: 15 residues. CDR3 coding DNA: TGTGCCATCAGCCAGGGCCAACAGGGCTCCTACGAGCAGTACTTC. Its protein is CAISQGQQGSYEQYF.

This clonotype was detected only a few times. The chain has TRBV7-9 and TRBJ2-6, with 13 bases identical to TRBD2. This CDR3 has 18 amino acids. With V trimmed by 5 bases and J by 0 bases, 4 bases remained unmatched. Germline CDR1 is SEHNR and CDR2 is FQNEAQ (reference sequence). CDR3 coding DNA: TGTGCCAGCAGCATCACTAGCGGGAGGGCCTCTGGGGCCAACGTCCTGACTTTC. Protein sequence: CASSITSGRASGANVLTF.

V usage is TRBV15 and J usage is TRBJ1-6; 11 bases map to TRBD1. In germline, CDR1 is LNHNV, CDR2 YYDKDF (reference sequence). V lost 1 base to trimming and J lost 1 base; unmatched junction nucleotides: 6. This CDR3 region has 19 residues. CDR3 bases: TGTGCCACCAGCAGAGGAGGACAGGGGGCCAGATCCTATAATTCACCCCTCCACTTT. Translated: CATSRGGQGARSYNSPLHF.

Regarding this clonotype: A junction end diverges from the germline sequence, so it may reflect a read error. This chain links TRBV9 with TRBJ2-5; TRBD1 matches 9 bases. The CDR3 length is 14 residues. The germline gives CDR1 SGDLS, CDR2 YYNGEE. The CDR3 loop reads CAGSPQGAQETQYF. Written as DNA, the CDR3 is TGTGCCGGCAGCCCACAGGGGGCCCAAGAGACCCAGTACTTC.

J is TRBJ2-1 and V is TRBV28; D remains ambiguous. CDR3 size: 13 residues. Per the germline V gene, CDR1 is MDHEN and CDR2 is SYDVKM. V was cut by 5 bases and J by 4 bases, with 9 bases left in between. The CDR3 loop is CASSLSSYNEQFF. The CDR3 region has the DNA TGTGCCAGCAGTCTCTCAAGTTACAATGAGCAGTTCTTC. Full variable domain (missing parts from reference TRBV28 and TRBJ2-1): DVKVTQSSRYLVKRTGEKVFLECVQDMDHENMFWYRQDPGLGLRLIYFSYDVKMKEKGDIPEGYSVSREKKERFSLILESASTNQTSMYLCASSLSSYNEQFFGPGTRLTVL.

This clonotype showed up just once. The chain links TRBV20-1 to TRBJ1-1, with TRBD1 as a possible D gene (6 bases). Between the trimmed V and J ends, which lost 8 bases and 5 bases, there was a span of 27 bases. CDR3 length: 16 residues. The germline gives CDR1 DFQATT, CDR2 SNEGSKA (reference sequence). In DNA form, the CDR3 reads TGCAGTTCAAACAGGAGGGGGGCAGGGGTGGGGACTGAAGCTTTCTTT. Translated: CSSNRRGAGVGTEAFF.

There are many counts of this clonotype. This chain joins TRBV12-3 or TRBV12-4 and TRBJ1-6; 8 bases are a match to TRBD1. The CDR3 covers 14 residues. Trimming removed 6 bases from V and 6 bases from J; junction bases left unmatched: 4. CDR3 DNA: TGTGCCAGCAGACAGACAGGGGTTAATTCACCCCTCCACTTT. The encoded protein is CASRQTGVNSPLHF.

This clonotype has ten or more counts. The V gene is TRBV28, the J gene TRBJ2-5; D is perhaps TRBD2 (5 bases). The CDR3 extends over 12 amino acids. Trimming removed 7 bases at V and 4 bases at J, with 10 bases between. CDR1 and CDR2 from the germline V gene are MDHEN and SYDVKM. The CDR3 sequence is CASNEAGETQYF. The CDR3 DNA sequence: TGTGCCAGCAATGAGGCGGGAGAGACCCAGTACTTC.

The gene calls are TRBV29-1 and TRBJ1-1; D is ambiguous. Germline V gene lookup returns CDR1 SQVTM and CDR2 ANQGSEA. V shed 1 base and J shed 11 bases, with 8 bases lying between them. The CDR3 has 10 residues. CDR3 sequence reads: CSVEGQRAFF. The CDR3 nucleotides read TGCAGCGTTGAAGGGCAGAGGGCTTTCTTT.

There are a few counts of this clonotype. The gene calls are TRBV9 and TRBJ2-7, with TRBD2 matching 9 bases. After removal of 1 base from V and 1 base from J, the junction contained 3 bases not matched to a gene. Germline assignment: CDR1 SGDLS and CDR2 YYNGEE. The CDR3 loop spans 15 amino acids. CDR3 DNA: TGTGCCAGCAGCGTATCAAGCGGGAGGTCCTACGAGCAGTACTTC. It translates to CASSVSSGRSYEQYF.

This clonotype was counted a few times. This chain links TRBV25-1 with TRBJ1-6; 8 nucleotides align to TRBD1. The germline V gene has CDR1 MGHDK and CDR2 SYGVNS. This CDR3 is built from 12 residues. CDR3 residues: CASNRGVSPLHF. The CDR3 DNA reads TGTGCTTCTAACAGGGGGGTTTCACCCCTCCACTTT.

Ten or more counts support this clonotype. V and J are TRBV28 and TRBJ2-6, with 10 bases aligning to TRBD1. The J segment lost 2 bases and the V segment lost 10 bases, leaving 5 bases of the junction unmatched. The CDR3 runs 15 residues. CDR1 MDHEN and CDR2 SYDVKM come from the germline V gene. The CDR3 loop is CATMTGGAGANVLTF. The CDR3 DNA follows: TGTGCCACCATGACAGGGGGCGCTGGGGCCAACGTCCTGACTTTC.

This clonotype has ten or more counts. The chain links TRBV7-8 to TRBJ2-5; weak D call: TRBD2 (5 bases). The length of the CDR3 is 15 residues. Germline V lookup: CDR1 SGHVS, CDR2 FQNEAQ. V dropped 4 bases and J dropped 4 bases, with 16 bases sitting between them. The CDR3 here is CASSSVGIPRETQYF. In DNA, the CDR3 is TGTGCCAGCAGCTCAGTCGGGATCCCCAGAGAGACCCAGTACTTC.

The chain links TRBV6-2 or TRBV6-3 to TRBJ2-7; TRBD1 might be the D (6 bases). There are 16 residues in the CDR3. CDR1 and CDR2 (germline): MNHEY, SVGEGT. V was trimmed by 2 bases and J by 2 bases, leaving 16 bases between them. The CDR3 protein is CASSYPRTDKTYEQYF. CDR3 bases: TGTGCCAGCAGTTACCCGCGGACAGATAAAACCTACGAGCAGTACTTC.

This clonotype was seen more than once but under ten times. V is TRBV6-2 or TRBV6-3 and J is TRBJ2-7; D is uncertain. The CDR3 length is 12 residues. V lost 4 bases and J lost 2, with 6 bases in between. The germline CDR1 and CDR2 sequences are MNHEY and SVGEGT. The CDR3 DNA is TGTGCCAGCAGTTCCCCCGCCTACGAGCAGTACTTC. Translated, it gives CASSSPAYEQYF.

This clonotype was seen many times. The V call is TRBV6-1, the J call TRBJ1-1; D not resolved. The CDR3 is 13 amino acids. V was trimmed by 7 bases and J by 7 bases, leaving 16 bases between them. Germline-derived CDR1 and CDR2 are MNHNS and SASEGT. CDR3 in amino acids: CASNNLPPGEAFF. The CDR3, as DNA: TGTGCCAGCAATAACCTTCCTCCGGGTGAAGCTTTCTTT.

This clonotype has at least ten counts. V is TRBV27 and J is TRBJ2-6; 8 bases agree with TRBD2. J lost 0 bases, V lost 5 bases, and 6 bases had no gene match. Germline lookup yields CDR1 MNHEY and CDR2 SMNVEV (reference sequence). CDR3 length equals 17 residues. CDR3 loop: CASSLAGTSSGANVLTF. The CDR3 DNA reads TGTGCCAGCAGTCTAGCGGGTACAAGCTCTGGGGCCAACGTCCTGACTTTC.

The genes are TRBV6-1 and TRBJ2-5, with D maybe TRBD2 (6 bases). The CDR3 totals 12 residues. Germline values: CDR1 MNHNS, CDR2 SASEGT. Trimming removed 6 bases at V and 9 bases at J, with 14 bases between. CDR3 protein: CASRVTGGAQYF. CDR3 in DNA: TGTGCCAGCAGAGTTACAGGAGGGGCCCAGTACTTC.

This clonotype has at least ten counts. V usage is TRBV20-1 and J usage is TRBJ1-4; D is perhaps TRBD1 (6 bases). The CDR3 sequence is 14 residues long. V gave up 5 bases and J gave up 8 bases, with 18 bases separating them. Germline V gives CDR1 DFQATT, CDR2 SNEGSKA (reference sequence). The CDR3 nucleotides are TGCAGTGCTGTGGACAGAGACAACGTCGAAAAACTGTTTTTT. It translates to CSAVDRDNVEKLFF.

This clonotype was picked up a small number of times. The J gene is TRBJ1-2, the V gene TRBV6-1, with D possibly matching TRBD1 (6 bases). Germline V gives CDR1 MNHNS, CDR2 SASEGT. This CDR3 is 13 amino acids long. The V end lost 7 bases, the J end lost 3 bases, and 12 bases lay between the germline ends. CDR3 coding DNA: TGTGCCAGCAACTCTCCAGGGGACTATGGCTACACCTTC. Its protein is CASNSPGDYGYTF.

This clonotype appeared many times. The genes are TRBV6-1 and TRBJ2-7; 7 bases map to TRBD1. Per germline, CDR1 MNHNS and CDR2 SASEGT. V shed 8 bases and J 2 bases; nucleotides not matched to a gene: 6. The CDR3 spans 13 residues. The CDR3 protein is CASSAQGAYEQYF. CDR3 in DNA: TGTGCCAGCTCAGCGCAGGGGGCCTACGAGCAGTACTTC.

This clonotype occurred many times. The rearrangement links TRBV6-2 or TRBV6-3 to TRBJ1-5; D possibly corresponds to TRBD1 (5 bases). Germline V gene lookup returns CDR1 MNHEY and CDR2 SVGEGT. The CDR3 is made up of 15 amino acids. The V end was cut by 2 bases, the J end by 1 base, with 9 bases between. Written as DNA, the CDR3 is TGTGCCAGCAGTTACCGGGGGATAAGCAATCAGCCCCAGCATTTT. Amino acid sequence: CASSYRGISNQPQHF.

The table lists this clonotype with many counts. This chain uses TRBV3-1 with TRBJ2-7; D ambiguous. There are 13 residues in the CDR3. V was trimmed by 4 bases and J by 8 bases, leaving 15 bases between them. CDR1 and CDR2 from the germline V gene are LGHDT and YNNKEL (reference sequence). The CDR3 DNA reads TGTGCCAGCAGCCCACTGGACCGGGTACAGCAGTACTTC. This translates into CASSPLDRVQQYF.

This clonotype was recorded at least ten times. This sequence joins TRBV10-1 and TRBJ2-5, with a tentative D call TRBD1 (5 bases). Germline values: CDR1 WNHNN, CDR2 SYGVQD (reference sequence). The V end was cut by 3 bases, the J end by 4 bases, with 9 bases between. The length of the CDR3 is 13 residues. CDR3 nucleotides: TGCGCCAGCAGTGAAGGGGTGGGAGAGACCCAGTACTTC. Protein: CASSEGVGETQYF.

The chain is built from TRBV19 and TRBJ2-5; TRBD1 might be the D (5 bases). V lost 4 bases to trimming and J lost 3 bases, with 15 bases between them. Germline V lookup: CDR1 LNHDA, CDR2 SQIVND (reference sequence). The CDR3 is 15 residues long. In DNA, the CDR3 is TGTGCCAGTAGTACCTGGACATTCGGTGAAGAGACCCAGTACTTC. Translated, it gives CASSTWTFGEETQYF. The variable domain in full, completed from reference TRBV19 and TRBJ2-5, reads DGGITQSPKYLFRKEGQNVTLSCEQNLNHDAMYWYRQDPGQGLRLIYYSQIVNDFQKGDIAEGYSVSREKKESFPLTVTSAQKNPTAFYLCASSTWTFGEETQYFGPGTRLLVL.

The chain has TRBV11-2 and TRBJ2-3; no clear D gene. Germline V gives CDR1 SGHAT, CDR2 FQNNGV. The CDR3 runs 14 residues. V shed 0 bases and J shed 2 bases, with 6 bases lying between them. The DNA for the CDR3 is TGTGCCAGCAGCTTAGAACGGGCCACAGATACGCAGTATTTT. Protein sequence: CASSLERATDTQYF.